These 9 T cell receptor beta chains came from one sample sequenced in a study of CD8 T cells in ankylosing spondylitis. MiXCR, run by TCRdb on the 5' RACE reads, gives a single entry per CDR3 protein. The table lists about 240,000 distinct CDR3 sequences, roughly a tenth of them singletons, with around 7% in the top ten. The sample consisted of blood, either unsorted or a sorted T cell fraction (not recorded which). The receptors stem from a male donor with ankylosing spondylitis or in good health (not recorded which).

This clonotype was detected many times. The chain carries TRBV20-1 and TRBJ2-2; TRBD1 might be the D (6 bases). This CDR3 is built from 13 residues. Germline V gives CDR1 DFQATT, CDR2 SNEGSKA (reference sequence). Between the trimmed V and J ends, which lost 8 bases and 1 base, there was a span of 11 bases. CDR3 nucleotides: TGCAGTACCGGGACAAGGAACACCGGGGAGCTGTTTTTT. This encodes CSTGTRNTGELFF.

This clonotype was observed many times. The chain joins TRBV9 to TRBJ2-3; weak D call: TRBD1 (5 bases). The CDR3 consists of 15 residues. The germline V and J ends were trimmed by 2 bases and 5 bases, with 15 bases remaining between them. Germline V lookup: CDR1 SGDLS, CDR2 YYNGEE. The CDR3 reads CASSVVQGLEDTQYF. CDR3 nucleotide sequence: TGTGCCAGCAGCGTCGTTCAGGGCTTGGAAGATACGCAGTATTTT.

This clonotype was seen a few times. The DNA of the CDR3 is TGTGCCAGCAGCTCCACGGATCCTACAGATACGCAGTATTTT. Translation gives CASSSTDPTDTQYF. The chain combines TRBV7-6 with TRBJ2-3; D not resolved. V was cut by 4 bases and J by 3 bases, with 11 bases left in between. Germline V lookup: CDR1 SGHVS, CDR2 FNYEAQ. This CDR3 has 14 amino acids. Complete variable domain (other parts from reference TRBV7-6 and TRBJ2-3): GAGVSQSPRYKVTKRGQDVALRCDPISGHVSLYWYRQALGQGPEFLTYFNYEAQQDKSGLPNDRFSAERPEGSISTLTIQRTEQRDSAMYRCASSSTDPTDTQYFGPGTRLTVL.

Ten or more counts support this clonotype. V usage is TRBV9 and J usage is TRBJ2-3; D ambiguous. This CDR3 comprises 15 residues. V lost 4 bases, J lost 4 bases, and 16 bases lay in between. The germline V gene has CDR1 SGDLS and CDR2 YYNGEE. The DNA of the CDR3 is TGTGCCAGCAGCCCATCGGCTGTCACATCAGATACGCAGTATTTT. Translated, it gives CASSPSAVTSDTQYF.

This clonotype was counted ten times or more. The J gene is TRBJ2-1, the V gene TRBV12-3 or TRBV12-4; D is tentatively TRBD1 or TRBD2 (5 bases each). Trimming stripped 6 bases from V and 7 bases from J, with 16 bases between. CDR3 length: 14 amino acids. The CDR3 protein is CASSPRGSGNEQFF. The DNA for the CDR3 is TGTGCCAGCAGCCCCCGGGGCTCGGGAAATGAGCAGTTCTTC.

This clonotype was counted at least ten times. The gene calls are TRBV20-1 and TRBJ2-1; 9 bases align to TRBD1. Germline-derived CDR1 and CDR2 are DFQATT and SNEGSKA (reference sequence). With 3 bases clipped from V and 9 bases from J, the junction kept 9 bases outside the gene matches. The CDR3 is made up of 14 amino acids. The CDR3 reads CSASWDRDSREQFF. The CDR3 DNA is TGCAGTGCTAGCTGGGACAGGGATTCTCGTGAGCAGTTCTTC.

In its sample, this clonotype was seen many times. The CDR3 sequence is CASTGTGHTGELFF. In DNA, the CDR3 is TGTGCCAGCACCGGGACAGGGCACACCGGGGAGCTGTTTTTT. This sequence joins TRBV2 and TRBJ2-2, with TRBD1 identical over 9 bases. Per germline, CDR1 SNHLY and CDR2 FYNNEI. The trim removed 7 bases at V and 3 bases at J, leaving 3 bases unmatched. The CDR3 covers 14 residues.

The chain joins TRBV20-1 to TRBJ2-3; a possible D gene is TRBD2 (6 bases). Trimming cost V 7 bases and J 1 base, with 9 bases left between them. The CDR3 extends over 12 amino acids. Germline CDR1 is DFQATT and CDR2 is SNEGSKA (reference sequence). This chain's CDR3 is CSVSGGTDTQYF. The CDR3 DNA reads TGCAGTGTTTCGGGGGGCACAGATACGCAGTATTTT.

This clonotype was counted a few times. The chain has TRBV6-1 and TRBJ2-7; D assignment may be TRBD1 or TRBD2 (5 bases each). Trimming removed 2 bases from V and 6 bases from J, with 11 bases in between. CDR3 length equals 13 residues. The germline V gene has CDR1 MNHNS and CDR2 SASEGT. CDR3 amino acids: CASSERGVGEQYF. The CDR3 DNA reads as TGTGCCAGCAGTGAAAGGGGAGTGGGCGAGCAGTACTTC.